This T cell receptor beta chain stems from a study of blood T cell repertoires in COVID-19. Study information: T cells, B-cell-depleted T cells, or PBMCs provided the cDNA or gDNA that served as material.

Under the authors' procedure: It was from reference gene primer amplification that nucleated cell counts were estimated. Repertoires were generated with immunoSEQ multiplex PCR, while TCRdb's copy carries only in-frame clones and drops some. V and J calls and clone size are given by that table; D and trimming were obtained from the DNA. The profile shows 150,000 to 200,000 clones, about 89% of them singletons. Those who participated ranged in age from about 18 to 89 years and resided in 20 to 30 US areas. With V trimmed by 6 bases and J by 2 bases, 11 bases remained unmatched. Germline V CDR1 and CDR2: MDHEN, SYDVKM. The CDR3 is 17 residues long.

This sequence joins TRBV28 and TRBJ2-3; 10 bases map to TRBD2. What was sequenced was PBMCs or T cells enriched from blood (not recorded which). The clonotype was recovered from a woman aged 18-30 years who had recovered from COVID-19. CDR3 protein: CASSPPQREGYTDTQYF. CDR3 bases: TGTGCCAGCAGCCCCCCCCAGCGGGAGGGTTACACAGATACGCAGTATTTT.